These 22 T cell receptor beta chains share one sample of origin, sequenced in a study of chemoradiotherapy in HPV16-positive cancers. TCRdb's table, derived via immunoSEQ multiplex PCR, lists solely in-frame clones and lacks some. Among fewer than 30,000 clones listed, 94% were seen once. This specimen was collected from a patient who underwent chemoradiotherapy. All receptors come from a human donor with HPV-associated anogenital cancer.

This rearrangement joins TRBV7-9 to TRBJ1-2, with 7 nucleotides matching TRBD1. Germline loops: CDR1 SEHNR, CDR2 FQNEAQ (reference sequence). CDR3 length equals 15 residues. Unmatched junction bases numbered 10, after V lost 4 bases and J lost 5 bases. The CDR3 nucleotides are TGTGCCAGCAGCTACCCGACAGGGAAGTCGTATGGCTACACCTTC. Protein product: CASSYPTGKSYGYTF.

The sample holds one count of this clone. DNA of the CDR3: TGTGCCAGTAGAAAACAGGGGGGAAGCAATCAGCCCCAGCATTTT. This translates into CASRKQGGSNQPQHF. The chain joins TRBV19 to TRBJ1-5, with 8 bases that match TRBD1. J lost 1 base, V lost 6 bases, and 5 bases had no gene match. The germline V gene has CDR1 LNHDA and CDR2 SQIVND (reference sequence). The CDR3 runs to 15 residues.

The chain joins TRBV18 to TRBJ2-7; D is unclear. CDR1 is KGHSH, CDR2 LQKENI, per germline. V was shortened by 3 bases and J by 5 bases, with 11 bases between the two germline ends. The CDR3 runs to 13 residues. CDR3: CASSPPSQHEQYF. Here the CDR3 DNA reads TGTGCCAGCTCACCCCCCAGTCAGCACGAGCAGTACTTC.

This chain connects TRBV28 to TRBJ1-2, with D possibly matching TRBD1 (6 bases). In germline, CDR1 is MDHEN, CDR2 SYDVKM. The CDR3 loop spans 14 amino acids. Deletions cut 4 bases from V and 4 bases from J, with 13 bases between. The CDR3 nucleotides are TGTGCCAGCAGTTCCCAGACAGGCCCCTATGGCTACACCTTC. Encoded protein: CASSSQTGPYGYTF.

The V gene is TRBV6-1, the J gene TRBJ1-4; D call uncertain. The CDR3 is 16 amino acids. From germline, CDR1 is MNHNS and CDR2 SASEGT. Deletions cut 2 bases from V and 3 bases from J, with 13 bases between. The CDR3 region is CASSELFQSANEKLFF. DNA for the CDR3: TGTGCCAGCAGTGAACTCTTCCAGTCCGCTAATGAAAAACTGTTTTTT.

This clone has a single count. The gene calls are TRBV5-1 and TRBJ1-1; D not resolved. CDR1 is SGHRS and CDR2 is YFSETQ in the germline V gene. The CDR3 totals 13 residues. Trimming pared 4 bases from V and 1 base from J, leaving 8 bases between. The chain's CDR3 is CASSPDGNTEAFF. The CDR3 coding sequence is TGCGCCAGCAGCCCCGACGGGAACACTGAAGCTTTCTTT.

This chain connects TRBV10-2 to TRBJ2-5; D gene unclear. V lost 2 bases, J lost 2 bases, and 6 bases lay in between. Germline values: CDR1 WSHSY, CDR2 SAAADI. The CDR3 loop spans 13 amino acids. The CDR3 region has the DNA TGCGCCAGCAGTGAGGGACCGCAAGAGACCCAGTACTTC. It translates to CASSEGPQETQYF.

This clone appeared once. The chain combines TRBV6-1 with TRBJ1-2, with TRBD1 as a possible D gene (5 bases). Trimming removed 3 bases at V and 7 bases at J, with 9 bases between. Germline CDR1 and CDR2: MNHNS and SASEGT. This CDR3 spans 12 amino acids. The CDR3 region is CASSEGDSGYTF. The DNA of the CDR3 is TGTGCCAGCAGTGAGGGGGACTCTGGCTACACCTTC.

The chain's CDR3 is CASSPSRGTDGYTF. The CDR3 DNA reads TGTGCCAGCAGCCCGAGCAGGGGGACCGATGGCTACACCTTC. The rearrangement uses TRBV9 and TRBJ1-2; 7 bases fit TRBD1. The germline CDR1 and CDR2 sequences are SGDLS and YYNGEE. The CDR3 totals 14 residues. V was pared by 4 bases and J by 6 bases, with 9 bases of the junction left unmatched.

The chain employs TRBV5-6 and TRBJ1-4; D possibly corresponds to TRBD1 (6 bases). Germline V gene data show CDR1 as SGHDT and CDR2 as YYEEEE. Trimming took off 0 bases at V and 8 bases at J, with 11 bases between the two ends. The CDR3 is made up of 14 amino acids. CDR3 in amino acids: CASSLEGEGEKLFF. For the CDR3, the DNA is TGTGCCAGCAGCTTGGAGGGGGAAGGAGAAAAACTGTTTTTT.

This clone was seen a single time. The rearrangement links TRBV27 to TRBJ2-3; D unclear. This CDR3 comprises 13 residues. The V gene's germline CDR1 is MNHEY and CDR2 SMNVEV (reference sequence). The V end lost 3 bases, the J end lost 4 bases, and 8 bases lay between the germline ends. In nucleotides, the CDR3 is TGTGCCAGCAGTTTCGAGTATGCAGATACGCAGTATTTT. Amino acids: CASSFEYADTQYF.

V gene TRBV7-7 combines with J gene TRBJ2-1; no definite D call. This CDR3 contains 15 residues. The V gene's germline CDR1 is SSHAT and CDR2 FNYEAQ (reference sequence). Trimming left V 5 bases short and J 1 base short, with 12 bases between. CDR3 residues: CASSQEPASYNEQFF. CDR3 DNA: TGTGCCAGCAGCCAGGAGCCGGCGTCCTACAATGAGCAGTTCTTC.

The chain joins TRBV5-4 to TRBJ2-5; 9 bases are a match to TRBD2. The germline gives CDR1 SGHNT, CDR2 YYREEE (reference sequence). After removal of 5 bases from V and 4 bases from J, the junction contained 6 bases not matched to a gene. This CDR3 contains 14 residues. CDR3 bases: TGTGCCAGCAGTTCCGGGACTAGCCGAGAGACCCAGTACTTC. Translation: CASSSGTSRETQYF.

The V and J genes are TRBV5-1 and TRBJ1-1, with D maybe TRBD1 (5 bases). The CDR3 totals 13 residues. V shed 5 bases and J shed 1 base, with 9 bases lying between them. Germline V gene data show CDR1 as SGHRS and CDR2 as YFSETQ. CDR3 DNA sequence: TGCGCCAGCAGGATTACAGGGAACACTGAAGCTTTCTTT. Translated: CASRITGNTEAFF. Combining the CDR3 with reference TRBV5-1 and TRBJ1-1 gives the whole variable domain KAGVTQTPRYLIKTRGQQVTLSCSPISGHRSVSWYQQTPGQGLQFLFEYFSETQRNKGNFPGRFSGRQFSNSRSEMNVSTLELGDSALYLCASRITGNTEAFFGQGTRLTVV.

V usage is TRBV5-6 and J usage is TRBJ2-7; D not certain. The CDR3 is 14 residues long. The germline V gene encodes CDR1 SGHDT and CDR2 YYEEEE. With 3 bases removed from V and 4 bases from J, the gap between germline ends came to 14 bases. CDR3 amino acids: CASSSNLEPYEQYF. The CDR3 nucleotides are TGTGCCAGCAGCTCAAACCTCGAACCTTACGAGCAGTACTTC.

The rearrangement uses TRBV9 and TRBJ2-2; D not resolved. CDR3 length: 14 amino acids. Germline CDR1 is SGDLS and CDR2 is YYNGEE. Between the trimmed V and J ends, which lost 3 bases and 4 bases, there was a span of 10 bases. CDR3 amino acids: CASSGLTATGELFF. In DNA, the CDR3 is TGTGCCAGCAGCGGCCTGACTGCCACCGGGGAGCTGTTTTTT.

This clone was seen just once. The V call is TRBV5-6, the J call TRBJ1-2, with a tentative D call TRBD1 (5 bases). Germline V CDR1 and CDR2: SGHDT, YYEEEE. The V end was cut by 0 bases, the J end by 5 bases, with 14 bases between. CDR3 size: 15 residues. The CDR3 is CASSLAGRVVYGYTF. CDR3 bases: TGTGCCAGCAGCTTGGCGGGCAGGGTTGTTTATGGCTACACCTTC.

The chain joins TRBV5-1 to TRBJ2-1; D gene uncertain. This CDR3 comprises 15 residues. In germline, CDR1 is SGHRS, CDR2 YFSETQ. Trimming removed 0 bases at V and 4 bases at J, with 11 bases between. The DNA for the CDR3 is TGCGCCAGCAGCTTGGCAGGCCCCGATTACAATGAGCAGTTCTTC. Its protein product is CASSLAGPDYNEQFF.

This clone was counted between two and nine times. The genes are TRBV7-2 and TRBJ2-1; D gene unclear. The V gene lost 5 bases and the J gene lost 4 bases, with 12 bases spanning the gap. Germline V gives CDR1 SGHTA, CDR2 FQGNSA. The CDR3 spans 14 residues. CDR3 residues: CASSGLGRYNEQFF. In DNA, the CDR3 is TGTGCCAGCAGCGGCCTTGGGCGGTACAATGAGCAGTTCTTC.

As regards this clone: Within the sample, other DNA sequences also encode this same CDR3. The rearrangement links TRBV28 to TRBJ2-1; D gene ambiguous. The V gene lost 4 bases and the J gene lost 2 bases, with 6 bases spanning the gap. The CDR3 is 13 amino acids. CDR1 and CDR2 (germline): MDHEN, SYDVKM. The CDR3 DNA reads TGTGCCAGCAGTTCAGGCGCCTACAATGAGCAGTTCTTC. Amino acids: CASSSGAYNEQFF.

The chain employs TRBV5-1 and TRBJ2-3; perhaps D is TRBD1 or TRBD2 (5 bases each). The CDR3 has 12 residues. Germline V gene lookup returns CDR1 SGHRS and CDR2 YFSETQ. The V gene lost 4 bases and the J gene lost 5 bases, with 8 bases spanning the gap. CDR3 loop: CASSPGRDTQYF. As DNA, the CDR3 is TGCGCCAGCAGCCCGGGACGAGATACGCAGTATTTT.

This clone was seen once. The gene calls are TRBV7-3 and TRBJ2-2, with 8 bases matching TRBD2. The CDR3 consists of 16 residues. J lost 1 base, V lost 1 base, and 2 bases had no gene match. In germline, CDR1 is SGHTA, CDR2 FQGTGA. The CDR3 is CASSLIAGGNTGELFF. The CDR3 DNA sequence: TGTGCCAGCAGCTTAATCGCGGGGGGGAACACCGGGGAGCTGTTTTTT.